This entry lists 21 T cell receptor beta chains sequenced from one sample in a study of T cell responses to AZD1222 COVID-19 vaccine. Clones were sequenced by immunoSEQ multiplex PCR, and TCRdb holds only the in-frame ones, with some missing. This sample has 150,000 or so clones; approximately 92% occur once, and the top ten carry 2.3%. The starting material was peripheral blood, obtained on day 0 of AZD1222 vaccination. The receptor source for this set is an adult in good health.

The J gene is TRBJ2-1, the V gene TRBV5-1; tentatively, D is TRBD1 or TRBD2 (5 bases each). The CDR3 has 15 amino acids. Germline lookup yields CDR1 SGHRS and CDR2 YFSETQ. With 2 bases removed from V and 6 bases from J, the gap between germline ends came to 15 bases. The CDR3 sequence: CASSFRDLKSNEQFF. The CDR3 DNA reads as TGCGCCAGCAGCTTTAGGGACCTCAAATCCAATGAGCAGTTCTTC. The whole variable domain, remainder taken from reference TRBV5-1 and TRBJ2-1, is KAGVTQTPRYLIKTRGQQVTLSCSPISGHRSVSWYQQTPGQGLQFLFEYFSETQRNKGNFPGRFSGRQFSNSRSEMNVSTLELGDSALYLCASSFRDLKSNEQFFGPGTRLTVL.

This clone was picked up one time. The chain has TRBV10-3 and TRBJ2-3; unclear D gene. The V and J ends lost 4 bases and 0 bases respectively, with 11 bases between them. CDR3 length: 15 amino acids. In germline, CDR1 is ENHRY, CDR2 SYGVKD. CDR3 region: CAISGGITSTDTQYF. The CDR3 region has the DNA TGTGCCATCAGTGGAGGCATCACTAGCACAGATACGCAGTATTTT.

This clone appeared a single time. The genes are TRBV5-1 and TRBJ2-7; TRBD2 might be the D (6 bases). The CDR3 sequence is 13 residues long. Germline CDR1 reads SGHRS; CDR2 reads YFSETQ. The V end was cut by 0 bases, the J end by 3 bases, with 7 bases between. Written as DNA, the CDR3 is TGCGCCAGCAGCTTGGCGCGGGGCTACGAGCAGTACTTC. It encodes CASSLARGYEQYF.

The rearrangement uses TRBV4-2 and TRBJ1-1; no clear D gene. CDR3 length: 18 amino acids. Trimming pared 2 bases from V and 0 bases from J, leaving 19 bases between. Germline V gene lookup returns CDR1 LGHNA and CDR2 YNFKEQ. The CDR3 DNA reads TGTGCCAGCAGCCAAAGCCCTTCCAACAGCCGAATGAACACTGAAGCTTTCTTT. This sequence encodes CASSQSPSNSRMNTEAFF.

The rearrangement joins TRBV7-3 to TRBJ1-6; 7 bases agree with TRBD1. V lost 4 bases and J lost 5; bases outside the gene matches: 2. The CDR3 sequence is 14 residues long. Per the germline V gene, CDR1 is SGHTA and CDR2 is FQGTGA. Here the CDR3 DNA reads TGTGCCAGCAGCTGGGACAGAAATAATTCACCCCTCCACTTT. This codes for CASSWDRNNSPLHF.

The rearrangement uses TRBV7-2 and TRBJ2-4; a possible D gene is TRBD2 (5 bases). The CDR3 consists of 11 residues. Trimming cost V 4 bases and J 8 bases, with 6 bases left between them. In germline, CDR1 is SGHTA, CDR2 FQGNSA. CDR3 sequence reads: CASSSRDIQYF. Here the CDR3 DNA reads TGTGCCAGCAGCTCGCGGGACATTCAGTACTTC.

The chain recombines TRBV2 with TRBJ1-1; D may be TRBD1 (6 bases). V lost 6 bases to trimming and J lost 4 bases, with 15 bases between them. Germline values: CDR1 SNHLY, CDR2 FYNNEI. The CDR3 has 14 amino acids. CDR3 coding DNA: TGTGCCAGCAGGGCACAGGGTGGGGGCACTGAAGCTTTCTTT. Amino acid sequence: CASRAQGGGTEAFF.

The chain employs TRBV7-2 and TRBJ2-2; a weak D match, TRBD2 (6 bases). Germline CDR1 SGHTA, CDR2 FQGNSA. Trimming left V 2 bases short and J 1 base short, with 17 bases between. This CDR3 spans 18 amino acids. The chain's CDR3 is CASSLTPPWRGNTGELFF. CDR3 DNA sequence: TGTGCCAGCAGCTTAACCCCGCCGTGGCGGGGGAACACCGGGGAGCTGTTTTTT.

CDR3 coding DNA: TGTGCCAGTAGTATATTGGACGCCGGACAGCCCCAGCATTTT. It encodes CASSILDAGQPQHF. This chain joins TRBV19 and TRBJ1-5, with D unresolved. From germline, CDR1 is LNHDA and CDR2 SQIVND (reference sequence). The CDR3 covers 14 residues. Trimming took 2 bases from V and 7 from J, leaving 12 bases between them.

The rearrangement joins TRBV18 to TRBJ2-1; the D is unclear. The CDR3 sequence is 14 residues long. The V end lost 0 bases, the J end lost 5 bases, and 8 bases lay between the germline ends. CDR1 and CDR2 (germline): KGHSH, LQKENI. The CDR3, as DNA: TGTGCCAGCTCACCACCTTCGACCGACAATGAGCAGTTCTTC. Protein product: CASSPPSTDNEQFF.

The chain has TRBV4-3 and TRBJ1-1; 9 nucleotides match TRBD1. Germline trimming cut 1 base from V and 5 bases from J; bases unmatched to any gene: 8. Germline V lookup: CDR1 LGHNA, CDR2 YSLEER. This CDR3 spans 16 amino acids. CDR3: CASSQVPGQGLTEAFF. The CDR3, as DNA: TGCGCCAGCAGCCAAGTCCCGGGACAGGGATTAACTGAAGCTTTCTTT.

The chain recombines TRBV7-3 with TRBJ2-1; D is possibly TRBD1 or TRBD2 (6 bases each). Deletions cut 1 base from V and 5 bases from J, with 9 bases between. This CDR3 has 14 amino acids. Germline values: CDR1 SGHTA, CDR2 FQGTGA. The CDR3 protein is CASSLSGGHNEQFF. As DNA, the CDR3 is TGTGCCAGCAGCTTAAGTGGGGGGCACAATGAGCAGTTCTTC.

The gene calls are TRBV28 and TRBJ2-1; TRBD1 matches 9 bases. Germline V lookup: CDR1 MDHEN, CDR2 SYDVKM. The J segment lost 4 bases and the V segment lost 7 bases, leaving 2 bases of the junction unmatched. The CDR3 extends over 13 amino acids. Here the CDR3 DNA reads TGTGCCAGCAATGACAGGGGGTACAATGAGCAGTTCTTC. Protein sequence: CASNDRGYNEQFF.

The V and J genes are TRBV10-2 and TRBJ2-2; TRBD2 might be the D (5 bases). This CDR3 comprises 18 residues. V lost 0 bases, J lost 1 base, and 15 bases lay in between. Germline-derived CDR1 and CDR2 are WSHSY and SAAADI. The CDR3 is CASSESGDPALNTGELFF. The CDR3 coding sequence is TGCGCCAGCAGTGAGTCGGGAGATCCGGCTCTGAACACCGGGGAGCTGTTTTTT.

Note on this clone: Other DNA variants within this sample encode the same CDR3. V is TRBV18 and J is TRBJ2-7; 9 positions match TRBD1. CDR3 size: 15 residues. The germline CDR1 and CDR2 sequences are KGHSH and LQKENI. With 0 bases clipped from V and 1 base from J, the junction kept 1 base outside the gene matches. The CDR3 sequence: CASSPPGTGSYEQYF. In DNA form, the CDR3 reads TGTGCCAGCTCACCACCGGGGACAGGGTCCTACGAGCAGTACTTC.

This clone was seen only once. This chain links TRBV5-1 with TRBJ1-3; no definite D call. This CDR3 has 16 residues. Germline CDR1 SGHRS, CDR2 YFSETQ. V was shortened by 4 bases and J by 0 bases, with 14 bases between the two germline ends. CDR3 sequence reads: CASSSSLPSSGNTIYF. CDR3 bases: TGCGCCAGCAGCAGCAGTCTTCCGAGCTCTGGAAACACCATATATTTT.

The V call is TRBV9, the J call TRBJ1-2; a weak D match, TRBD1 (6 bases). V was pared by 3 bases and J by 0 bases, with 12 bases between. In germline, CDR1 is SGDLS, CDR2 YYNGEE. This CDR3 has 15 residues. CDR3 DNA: TGTGCCAGCAGCGGCGGACAGCTAGCTAACTATGGCTACACCTTC. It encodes CASSGGQLANYGYTF.

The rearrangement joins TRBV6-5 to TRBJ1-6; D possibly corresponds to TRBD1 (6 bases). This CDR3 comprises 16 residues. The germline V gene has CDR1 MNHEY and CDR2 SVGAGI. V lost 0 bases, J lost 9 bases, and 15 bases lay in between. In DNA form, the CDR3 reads TGTGCCAGCAGTTACTCGATCTACGGGGGCGGTTCACCCCTCCACTTT. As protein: CASSYSIYGGGSPLHF.

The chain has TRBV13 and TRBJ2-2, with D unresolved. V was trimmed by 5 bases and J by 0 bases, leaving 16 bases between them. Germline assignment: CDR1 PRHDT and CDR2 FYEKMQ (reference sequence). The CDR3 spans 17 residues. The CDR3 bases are TGTGCCAGCAGCGCTATAAGGGAATTGGCGAACACCGGGGAGCTGTTTTTT. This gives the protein CASSAIRELANTGELFF.

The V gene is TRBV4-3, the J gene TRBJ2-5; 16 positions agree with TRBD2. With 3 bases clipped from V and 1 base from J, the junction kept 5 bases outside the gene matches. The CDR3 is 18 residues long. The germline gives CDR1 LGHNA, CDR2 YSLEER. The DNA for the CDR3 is TGCGCCAGCAGCCAGGGACTAGCGGGGGGGCCGGGCCAAGAGACCCAGTACTTC. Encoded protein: CASSQGLAGGPGQETQYF.

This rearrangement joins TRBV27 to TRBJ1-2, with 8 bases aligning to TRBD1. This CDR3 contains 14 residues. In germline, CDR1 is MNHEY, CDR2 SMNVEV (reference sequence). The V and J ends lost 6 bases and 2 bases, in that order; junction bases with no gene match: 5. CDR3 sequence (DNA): TGTGCCAGCAGCCCGGACAGGGTGAACTATGGCTACACCTTC. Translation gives CASSPDRVNYGYTF.